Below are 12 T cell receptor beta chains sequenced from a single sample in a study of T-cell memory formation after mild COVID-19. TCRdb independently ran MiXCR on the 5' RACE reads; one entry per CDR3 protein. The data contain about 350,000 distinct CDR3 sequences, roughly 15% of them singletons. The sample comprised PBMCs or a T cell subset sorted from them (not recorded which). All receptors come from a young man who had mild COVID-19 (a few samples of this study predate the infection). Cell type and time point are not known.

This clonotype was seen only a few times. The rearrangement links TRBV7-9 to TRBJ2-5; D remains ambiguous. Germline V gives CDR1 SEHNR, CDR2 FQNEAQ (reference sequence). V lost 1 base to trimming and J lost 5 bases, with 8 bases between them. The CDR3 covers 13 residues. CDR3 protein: CASSLGPGETQYF. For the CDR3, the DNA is TGTGCCAGCAGCTTAGGACCCGGGGAGACCCAGTACTTC.

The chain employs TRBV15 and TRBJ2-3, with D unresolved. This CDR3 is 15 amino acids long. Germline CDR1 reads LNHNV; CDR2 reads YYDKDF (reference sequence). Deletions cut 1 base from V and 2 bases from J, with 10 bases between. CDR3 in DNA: TGTGCCACCAGCAGAGTACAGCCGAACACAGATACGCAGTATTTT. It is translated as CATSRVQPNTDTQYF. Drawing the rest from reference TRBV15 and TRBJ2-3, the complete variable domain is DAMVIQNPRYQVTQFGKPVTLSCSQTLNHNVMYWYQQKSSQAPKLLFHYYDKDFNNEADTPDNFQSRRPNTSFCFLDIRSPGLGDTAMYLCATSRVQPNTDTQYFGPGTRLTVL.

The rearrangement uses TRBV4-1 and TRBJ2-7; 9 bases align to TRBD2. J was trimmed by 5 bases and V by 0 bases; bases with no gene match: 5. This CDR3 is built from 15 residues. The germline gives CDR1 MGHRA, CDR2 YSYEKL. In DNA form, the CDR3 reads TGCGCCAGCAGCCAAGAGGGACTAGCTCCCCACGAGCAGTACTTC. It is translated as CASSQEGLAPHEQYF.

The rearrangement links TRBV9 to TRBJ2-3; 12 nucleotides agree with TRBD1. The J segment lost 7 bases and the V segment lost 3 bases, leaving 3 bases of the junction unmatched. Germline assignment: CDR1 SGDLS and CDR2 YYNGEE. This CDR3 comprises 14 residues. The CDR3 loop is CASSGGQGANTQYF. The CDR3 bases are TGTGCCAGCAGCGGGGGACAGGGGGCAAATACGCAGTATTTT.

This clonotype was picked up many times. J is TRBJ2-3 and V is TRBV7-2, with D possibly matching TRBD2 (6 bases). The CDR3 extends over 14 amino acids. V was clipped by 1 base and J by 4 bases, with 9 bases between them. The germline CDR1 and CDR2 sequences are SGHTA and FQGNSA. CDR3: CASSLGPGADTQYF. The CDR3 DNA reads TGTGCCAGCAGCTTAGGGCCGGGGGCAGATACGCAGTATTTT.

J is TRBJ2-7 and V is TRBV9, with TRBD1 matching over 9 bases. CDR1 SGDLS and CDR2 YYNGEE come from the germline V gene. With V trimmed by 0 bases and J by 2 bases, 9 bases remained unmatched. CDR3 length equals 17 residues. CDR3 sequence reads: CASSVGGGQGGTYEQYF. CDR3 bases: TGTGCCAGCAGCGTAGGGGGGGGACAGGGAGGCACCTACGAGCAGTACTTC. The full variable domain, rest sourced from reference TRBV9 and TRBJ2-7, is DSGVTQTPKHLITATGQRVTLRCSPRSGDLSVYWYQQSLDQGLQFLIQYYNGEERAKGNILERFSAQQFPDLHSELNLSSLELGDSALYFCASSVGGGQGGTYEQYFGPGTRLTVT.

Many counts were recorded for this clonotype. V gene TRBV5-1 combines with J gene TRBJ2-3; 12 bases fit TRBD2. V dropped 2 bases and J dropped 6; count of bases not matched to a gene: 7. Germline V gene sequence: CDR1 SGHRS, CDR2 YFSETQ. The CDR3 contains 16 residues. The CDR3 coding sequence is TGCGCCAGCAGCTTTGGACTAGCGGGGTCCGGGGATACGCAGTATTTT. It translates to CASSFGLAGSGDTQYF.

CDR3 residues: CASREGITQYF. The CDR3 DNA is TGTGCCAGCCGTGAGGGCATTACGCAGTATTTT. The gene calls are TRBV7-2 and TRBJ2-3, with D possibly TRBD2 on 5 matching bases. This CDR3 contains 11 residues. V gave up 8 bases and J gave up 8 bases, with 11 bases separating them. Germline CDR1 SGHTA, CDR2 FQGNSA.

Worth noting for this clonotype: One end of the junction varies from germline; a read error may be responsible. For the CDR3, the DNA is TGTGCCAGCAGGGAAGGACCAACACCTAACACCGGGGAGCTGTTTTTT. Translating it yields CASREGPTPNTGELFF. This chain connects TRBV2 to TRBJ2-2; D gene unclear. Germline CDR1 reads SNHLY; CDR2 reads FYNNEI. This CDR3 has 16 amino acids. The entire variable domain, with the rest obtained from reference TRBV2 and TRBJ2-2, is as follows: EPEVTQTPSHQVTQMGQEVILRCVPISNHLYFYWYRQILGQKVEFLVSFYNNEISEKSEIFDDQFSVERPDGSNFTLKIRSTKLEDSAMYFCASREGPTPNTGELFFGEGSRLTVL.

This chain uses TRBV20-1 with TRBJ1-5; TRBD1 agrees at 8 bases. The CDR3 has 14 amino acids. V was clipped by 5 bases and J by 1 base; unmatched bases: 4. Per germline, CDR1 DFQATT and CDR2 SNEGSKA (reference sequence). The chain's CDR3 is CSAGQGRSNQPQHF. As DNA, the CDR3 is TGCAGTGCTGGACAGGGTAGAAGCAATCAGCCCCAGCATTTT.

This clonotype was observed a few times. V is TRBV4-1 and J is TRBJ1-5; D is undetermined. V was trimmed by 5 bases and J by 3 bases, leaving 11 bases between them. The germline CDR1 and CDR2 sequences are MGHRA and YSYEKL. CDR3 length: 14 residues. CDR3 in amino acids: CASSDPSFNQPQHF. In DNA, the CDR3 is TGCGCCAGCAGCGACCCTTCATTCAATCAGCCCCAGCATTTT.

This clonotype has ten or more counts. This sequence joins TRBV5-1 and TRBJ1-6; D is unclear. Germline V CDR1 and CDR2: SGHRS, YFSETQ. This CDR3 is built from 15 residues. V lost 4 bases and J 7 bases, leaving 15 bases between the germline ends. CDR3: CASSPGPERNSPLHF. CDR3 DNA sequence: TGCGCCAGCAGCCCTGGACCCGAGCGCAATTCACCCCTCCACTTT.